The 17 T cell receptor beta chains presented below share a single source sample, sequenced in a study of shared clonotypes between healthy human individuals. The repertoire was sequenced with immunoSEQ multiplex PCR; TCRdb's copy has only in-frame clones and lacks some. The data show around 500,000 clones, with 65% to 85% seen just once and about an eighth held by the top ten. Sequenced material: PBMCs. These receptors originate from a middle-aged woman in good health. Some clones in this sample may be carry-over from other donors' samples.

V is TRBV19 and J is TRBJ2-2; D is possibly TRBD1 or TRBD2 (6 bases each). Germline V CDR1 and CDR2: LNHDA, SQIVND (reference sequence). This CDR3 is built from 12 residues. The ends were cut back, 7 bases at V and 6 bases at J, with 9 bases in the middle. The CDR3 DNA reads TGTGCCAGTATGGGGGGCCCCGGGGAGCTGTTTTTT. Protein: CASMGGPGELFF.

CDR3 sequence: CASSQPGLAIQETQYF. Written as DNA, the CDR3 is TGCGCCAGCAGCCAACCGGGACTAGCCATCCAAGAGACCCAGTACTTC. The chain uses TRBV5-1 and TRBJ2-5; TRBD2 aligns across 9 bases. The CDR3 sequence is 16 residues long. V dropped 4 bases and J dropped 1; count of bases not matched to a gene: 8. CDR1 is SGHRS, CDR2 YFSETQ, per germline.

The chain carries TRBV2 and TRBJ2-7; 7 bases line up with TRBD1. Trimming at V came to 7 bases and at J to 4 bases, leaving 7 bases not matched to a gene. This CDR3 has 13 amino acids. Germline V gene data show CDR1 as SNHLY and CDR2 as FYNNEI. CDR3 loop: CASTENRGYEQYF. As DNA, the CDR3 is TGTGCCAGCACTGAGAACAGGGGATACGAGCAGTACTTC.

The chain joins TRBV7-9 to TRBJ2-7; a possible D gene is TRBD1 (7 bases). The length of the CDR3 is 15 residues. Per the germline V gene, CDR1 is SEHNR and CDR2 is FQNEAQ (reference sequence). V was pared by 6 bases and J by 4 bases, with 19 bases between. CDR3: CASSSGGGSPYEQYF. For the CDR3, the DNA is TGTGCCAGCAGTTCAGGGGGAGGATCACCTTACGAGCAGTACTTC.

This chain connects TRBV6-1 to TRBJ2-6; D ambiguous. The CDR3 loop spans 14 amino acids. From germline, CDR1 is MNHNS and CDR2 SASEGT. V lost 4 bases and J lost 2, with 6 bases in between. Here the CDR3 reads CASSVIAGANVLTF. In nucleotides, the CDR3 is TGTGCCAGCAGTGTGATTGCTGGGGCCAACGTCCTGACTTTC.

A word on this clone: A far larger clone is one nucleotide away, so this likely arose from a read error. The chain combines TRBV18 with TRBJ2-6; D tentatively reads TRBD1 or TRBD2 (5 bases each). There are 16 residues in the CDR3. From germline, CDR1 is KGHSH and CDR2 LQKENI. CDR3: CASSPVWETGANVMTF. CDR3 DNA: TGTGCCAGCTCACCGGTCTGGGAGACTGGGGCCAACGTCATGACTTTC.

The chain uses TRBV6-4 and TRBJ2-6, with unresolved D. There are 15 residues in the CDR3. Germline CDR1 reads MRHNA; CDR2 reads SNTAGT. Trimming removed 5 bases at V and 1 base at J, with 9 bases between. CDR3 sequence reads: CASSRAASGANVLTF. The CDR3 DNA sequence: TGTGCCAGCAGTAGGGCCGCGTCTGGGGCCAACGTCCTGACTTTC.

This clone was counted a single time. The chain couples TRBV11-3 to TRBJ2-1, with D possibly matching TRBD2 (5 bases). CDR1 is SGHNT and CDR2 is YENEEA in the germline V gene. V lost 4 bases and J lost 6, with 13 bases in between. This CDR3 has 14 residues. This chain's CDR3 is CASSSHRGINEQFF. The CDR3 nucleotides are TGTGCCAGCAGCTCCCATCGAGGGATCAATGAGCAGTTCTTC.

In this sample, this clone turned up once. Here the CDR3 reads CASSEIGQPGLSGANVLTF. CDR3 sequence (DNA): TGTGCCAGCAGTGAGATCGGGCAGCCAGGGCTCTCTGGGGCCAACGTCCTGACTTTC. This chain joins TRBV7-9 and TRBJ2-6, with TRBD1 as a possible D gene (5 bases). CDR3 length: 19 residues. CDR1 and CDR2 (germline): SEHNR, FQNEAQ (reference sequence). With 6 bases removed from V and 0 bases from J, the gap between germline ends came to 21 bases.

The rearrangement joins TRBV4-3 to TRBJ1-3; D not resolved. Germline V CDR1 and CDR2: LGHNA, YSLEER. There are 15 residues in the CDR3. V was shortened by 0 bases and J by 1 base, with 7 bases between the two germline ends. CDR3 nucleotides: TGCGCCAGCAGCCAAGATCCGGGTTCTGGAAACACCATATATTTT. Its protein is CASSQDPGSGNTIYF.

The count of this clone is one. The CDR3 is CASGSTERVSSYNEQFF. DNA for the CDR3: TGTGCTAGTGGTTCGACCGAACGGGTGAGCTCCTACAATGAGCAGTTCTTC. The chain links TRBV12-5 to TRBJ2-1; D gene uncertain. This CDR3 is built from 17 residues. V was shortened by 4 bases and J by 0 bases, with 16 bases between the two germline ends. Germline lookup yields CDR1 LGHNT and CDR2 FRNRAP.

This clone was recorded once. The chain couples TRBV5-6 to TRBJ2-2, with D maybe TRBD2 (5 bases). The CDR3 is 16 residues long. V was cut by 0 bases and J by 6 bases, with 15 bases left in between. Germline CDR1 SGHDT, CDR2 YYEEEE. The CDR3, as DNA: TGTGCCAGCAGCTTGGTGTTCAATCGGGGTCCCGGGGAGCTGTTTTTT. It encodes CASSLVFNRGPGELFF.

This chain connects TRBV7-6 to TRBJ2-3, with D perhaps matching TRBD1 (6 bases). Per germline, CDR1 SGHVS and CDR2 FNYEAQ. V was pared by 1 base and J by 3 bases, with 11 bases between. This CDR3 region has 15 residues. CDR3 nucleotides: TGTGCCAGCAGCTTAGTCGGACAGAATACAGATACGCAGTATTTT. As protein: CASSLVGQNTDTQYF.

To note about this clone: This likely stems from a read error, as it lies one base from a far larger clone. Other DNA sequences in the sample encode the same CDR3. The chain combines TRBV11-2 with TRBJ1-5, with D possibly matching TRBD1 (5 bases). Germline V CDR1 and CDR2: SGHAT, FQNNGV. The CDR3 has 15 residues. CDR3: CASSLGGGANQPQHF. In nucleotides, the CDR3 is TGTGCCAGCAGCTTAGGCGGCGGGGCCAATCAGCCCCAGCACTTT.

Turning to this clone: This same CDR3 is encoded by further DNA sequences in the sample. V usage is TRBV5-4 and J usage is TRBJ2-3, with D possibly matching TRBD2 (5 bases). Trimming took off 3 bases at V and 3 bases at J, with 8 bases between the two ends. The V gene's germline CDR1 is SGHNT and CDR2 YYREEE (reference sequence). The CDR3 has 13 residues. The CDR3 here is CASSSEGTDTQYF. CDR3 sequence (DNA): TGTGCCAGCAGCTCTGAGGGAACAGATACGCAGTATTTT.

The rearrangement joins TRBV7-9 to TRBJ2-5; D is unresolved. This CDR3 has 15 amino acids. Trimming took 5 bases from V and 2 from J, leaving 15 bases between them. Germline-derived CDR1 and CDR2 are SEHNR and FQNEAQ (reference sequence). As DNA, the CDR3 is TGTGCCAGCAGCCAATGGGGAAGAAAACAAGAGACCCAGTACTTC. This codes for CASSQWGRKQETQYF. Combining the CDR3 with reference TRBV7-9 and TRBJ2-5 gives the whole variable domain DTGVSQNPRHKITKRGQNVTFRCDPISEHNRLYWYRQTLGQGPEFLTYFQNEAQLEKSRLLSDRFSAERPKGSFSTLEIQRTEQGDSAMYLCASSQWGRKQETQYFGPGTRLLVL.

V usage is TRBV15 and J usage is TRBJ2-7, with D unclear. This CDR3 region has 13 residues. The V end lost 0 bases, the J end lost 4 bases, and 7 bases lay between the germline ends. Germline V gene data show CDR1 as LNHNV and CDR2 as YYDKDF (reference sequence). CDR3 loop: CATSRDLSYEQYF. The CDR3 DNA reads TGTGCCACCAGCAGAGATTTAAGTTACGAGCAGTACTTC.